This T cell receptor beta chain was sequenced for a study of identical twins. Study-level points and caveats: Cord blood beta clonotypes that were abundant carried fewer insertions, and memory repertoires showed no such trend. Twin-shared out-of-frame alpha sequences were enriched for low generation probability.

From germline, CDR1 is MNHNY and CDR2 SVGAGI (reference sequence). The CDR3 has 12 amino acids. Trimming shortened V by 0 bases and J by 3 bases, and 3 bases separated the two germline ends. Healthy Caucasians alone served as donors. This clonotype was recorded many times. Its antigen is as yet unknown. Template switching added a universal primer site; cDNA carried unique molecular identifiers. Via MiXCR, TCRdb re-called the 5' RACE reads, giving one row per CDR3 protein. The table has a few hundred thousand distinct CDR3 sequences, 9.5% to 10% seen once. This same sample was also taken into another study, of yellow fever vaccine responses in identical twins.

The sequence was collected from a woman younger than 30 in good health. Sample: PBMCs. The chain combines TRBV6-6 with TRBJ2-7; no definite D call. The CDR3 coding sequence is TGTGCCAGCAGTTACTCGATCTACGAGCAGTACTTC. Its protein product is CASSYSIYEQYF.